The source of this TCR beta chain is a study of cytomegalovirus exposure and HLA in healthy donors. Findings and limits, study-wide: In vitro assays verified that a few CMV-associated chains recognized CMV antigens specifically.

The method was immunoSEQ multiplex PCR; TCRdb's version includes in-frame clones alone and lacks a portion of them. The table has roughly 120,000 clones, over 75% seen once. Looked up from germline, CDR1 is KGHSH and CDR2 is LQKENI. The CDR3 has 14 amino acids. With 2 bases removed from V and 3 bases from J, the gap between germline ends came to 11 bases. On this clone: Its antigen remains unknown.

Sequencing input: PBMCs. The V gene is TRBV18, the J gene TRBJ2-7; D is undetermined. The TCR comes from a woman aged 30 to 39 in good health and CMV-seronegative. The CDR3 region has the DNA TGTGCCAGCTCACCAGGGCAGCTTCTCTACGAGCAGTACTTC. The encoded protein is CASSPGQLLYEQYF.